This T cell receptor beta chain comes out of a study of blood T cell repertoires in COVID-19. Turning to the study itself: Spain, Italy and the United States supplied samples that represented acute and convalescent COVID-19.

Adults between about 18 and 89 years of age took part from more than 20 US areas. Resolution of symptoms, clearance, or two negative PCRs was present in recovered Cohort 3 donors. The germline gives CDR1 MDHEN, CDR2 SYDVKM. The CDR3 loop spans 18 amino acids. With V trimmed by 3 bases and J by 3 bases, 10 bases remained unmatched. Original data processing: Estimated nucleated cell counts came from reference gene primer amplification. Sequencing was performed with immunoSEQ multiplex PCR; in TCRdb, only in-frame clones are kept and a portion is missing. V, J and clone size are those of that table, while D and trimming were read from the DNA. This sample yields about 240,000 clones, of which about 89% are seen a single time; 3.5% to 5% belongs to the top ten.

The source of this sequence is a woman in her twenties or thirties who had recovered from COVID-19. V and J are TRBV28 and TRBJ1-4, with TRBD1 matching 10 bases. The material sequenced was PBMCs or T cells enriched from blood (not recorded which). CDR3 loop: CASSLAGTGVTSNEKLFF. CDR3 sequence (DNA): TGTGCCAGCAGTTTGGCCGGGACAGGGGTAACCTCTAATGAAAAACTGTTTTTT. Filled out from reference TRBV28 and TRBJ1-4, the complete variable domain reads DVKVTQSSRYLVKRTGEKVFLECVQDMDHENMFWYRQDPGLGLRLIYFSYDVKMKEKGDIPEGYSVSREKKERFSLILESASTNQTSMYLCASSLAGTGVTSNEKLFFGSGTQLSVL.